The 16 T cell receptor beta chains in this list originate from one sample, sequenced in a study of low-dose radiotherapy and immunotherapy resistance in tumors. TRAV and TRBV primers primed cDNA for both TCRalpha and TCRbeta. TCRs underwent around 20 PCR cycles of amplification with a constant-region primer and V-primer adapter. TCRdb ran MiXCR on the reads and lists one entry per CDR3 protein. The repertoire holds under 20,000 distinct CDR3 sequences, with approximately 79% as singletons. The receptor set was obtained from a human donor with advanced metastatic prostate, ovarian, gallbladder or colorectal cancer (not recorded which). This table probably holds off-target reads from a library built for another chain.

This clonotype was seen a few times. This chain uses TRBV27 with TRBJ2-3, with 9 bases matching TRBD1. Germline trimming cut 7 bases from V and 1 base from J; bases unmatched to any gene: 3. CDR3 size: 14 residues. The germline CDR1 and CDR2 sequences are MNHEY and SMNVEV (reference sequence). The CDR3 DNA reads as TGTGCCAGCAAGAGGACAGGGGGCACAGATACGCAGTATTTT. Translated: CASKRTGGTDTQYF.

V usage is TRBV12-3 or TRBV12-4 and J usage is TRBJ2-7; the D call may be TRBD1 or TRBD2 (6 bases each). The CDR3 contains 14 residues. The germline V and J ends were trimmed by 4 bases and 5 bases, with 15 bases remaining between them. The DNA for the CDR3 is TGTGCCAGCAGTTACAGGGAGGCCCTGGACGAGCAGTACTTC. It translates to CASSYREALDEQYF.

V is TRBV6-8 and J is TRBJ1-1; TRBD1 agrees at 7 bases. CDR1 is MNHGY, CDR2 SAAAGT, per germline. Germline trimming cut 6 bases from V and 8 bases from J; bases unmatched to any gene: 6. The CDR3 has 12 amino acids. The chain's CDR3 is CASSRGQEEAFF. In DNA form, the CDR3 reads TGTGCCAGCAGCAGAGGACAGGAGGAAGCTTTCTTT.

The chain uses TRBV2 and TRBJ2-7; D is possibly TRBD2 (5 bases). V lost 4 bases, J lost 1 base, and 11 bases lay in between. CDR1 is SNHLY, CDR2 FYNNEI, per germline. This CDR3 is 14 amino acids long. The CDR3 loop reads CASSGGALSYEQYF. In DNA form, the CDR3 reads TGTGCCAGCAGTGGGGGAGCACTATCCTACGAGCAGTACTTC.

The V and J genes are TRBV2 and TRBJ2-3, with D tentatively TRBD1 (7 bases). V was cut by 8 bases and J by 0 bases, with 15 bases left in between. The germline gives CDR1 SNHLY, CDR2 FYNNEI. The CDR3 spans 15 residues. CDR3 sequence: CASLRPGGSTDTQYF. CDR3 DNA: TGTGCCAGCCTCAGACCAGGGGGGAGCACAGATACGCAGTATTTT.

The rearrangement links TRBV4-3 to TRBJ2-2, with D possibly being TRBD2 (6 bases). Germline CDR1 and CDR2: LGHNA and YSLEER. This CDR3 contains 17 residues. The V end was cut by 0 bases, the J end by 6 bases, with 17 bases between. The CDR3 DNA reads as TGCGCCAGCAGCCAAGATCCAGCGGGCCCATCTGCCGGGGAGCTGTTTTTT. Translation: CASSQDPAGPSAGELFF.

The chain combines TRBV6-2 or TRBV6-3 with TRBJ1-5, with 9 bases aligning to TRBD1. Germline V gene data show CDR1 as MNHEY and CDR2 as SVGEGT. V gave up 0 bases and J gave up 6 bases; unmatched junction bases: 6. This CDR3 region has 16 residues. CDR3 loop: CASSYSKGQGTQPQHF. CDR3 sequence (DNA): TGTGCCAGCAGTTACTCGAAGGGACAGGGCACTCAGCCCCAGCATTTT.

The rearrangement links TRBV18 to TRBJ1-2; D call uncertain. Trimming left V 3 bases short and J 8 bases short, with 22 bases between. The CDR3 consists of 16 residues. Germline values: CDR1 KGHSH, CDR2 LQKENI. CDR3 amino acids: CASSPGFAGAGAGYTF. In DNA, the CDR3 is TGTGCCAGCTCACCGGGCTTTGCAGGAGCAGGAGCGGGCTACACCTTC. Together with reference TRBV18 and TRBJ1-2, the CDR3 gives the full variable domain: NAGVMQNPRHLVRRRGQEARLRCSPMKGHSHVYWYRQLPEEGLKFMVYLQKENIIDESGMPKERFSAEFPKEGPSILRIQQVVRGDSAAYFCASSPGFAGAGAGYTFGSGTRLTVV.

The J gene is TRBJ1-5, the V gene TRBV6-6; D call uncertain. Germline CDR1 is MNHNY and CDR2 is SVGAGI (reference sequence). There are 16 residues in the CDR3. Trimming removed 5 bases at V and 2 bases at J, with 16 bases between. The CDR3 spells CASSEAAGMGNQPQHF. Written as DNA, the CDR3 is TGTGCCAGCAGTGAAGCTGCGGGGATGGGCAATCAGCCCCAGCATTTT.

The chain links TRBV7-2 to TRBJ2-2, with D hard to call. This CDR3 region has 15 residues. CDR1 SGHTA and CDR2 FQGNSA come from the germline V gene. Trimming left V 3 bases short and J 4 bases short, with 12 bases between. DNA for the CDR3: TGTGCCAGCAGCTTCCCGTTGGCATCCACCGGGGAGCTGTTTTTT. It is translated as CASSFPLASTGELFF.

The rearrangement links TRBV14 to TRBJ1-1; D gene unclear. Germline V CDR1 and CDR2: SGHDN, FVKESK. CDR3 length: 13 amino acids. With 3 bases removed from V and 0 bases from J, the gap between germline ends came to 5 bases. In DNA, the CDR3 is TGTGCCAGCAGCCACCAAATGAACACTGAAGCTTTCTTT. Its translation: CASSHQMNTEAFF.

The rearrangement joins TRBV5-5 to TRBJ2-7; D call uncertain. The germline V and J ends were trimmed by 6 bases and 5 bases, with 15 bases remaining between them. This CDR3 is 13 amino acids long. CDR1 is SGHKS, CDR2 YYEKEE, per germline (reference sequence). The CDR3 nucleotides read TGTGCCAGCACCAATTTACCAGCCCACGAGCAGTACTTC. Encoded protein: CASTNLPAHEQYF.

The V gene is TRBV28, the J gene TRBJ1-1; D gene unclear. Germline V CDR1 and CDR2: MDHEN, SYDVKM. V dropped 6 bases and J dropped 1 base, with 12 bases sitting between them. The CDR3 sequence is 14 residues long. In nucleotides, the CDR3 is TGTGCCAGCAGAGAGGGTGTTTCGAACACTGAAGCTTTCTTT. Translation: CASREGVSNTEAFF.

The CDR3 loop is CASSRSQGGVYTGELFF. In nucleotides, the CDR3 is TGTGCCAGCAGTAGGAGCCAGGGGGGGGTATACACCGGGGAGCTGTTTTTT. This chain joins TRBV6-1 and TRBJ2-2; TRBD1 or TRBD2 may be the D gene (7 bases each). The CDR3 consists of 17 residues. V was trimmed by 5 bases and J by 3 bases, leaving 19 bases between them. CDR1 is MNHNS and CDR2 is SASEGT in the germline V gene.

J is TRBJ2-4 and V is TRBV6-6; the D is unclear. There are 13 residues in the CDR3. In germline, CDR1 is MNHNY, CDR2 SVGAGI (reference sequence). V dropped 5 bases and J dropped 5 bases, with 10 bases sitting between them. CDR3 region: CASSDRSENIQYF. The CDR3 DNA reads as TGTGCCAGCAGTGACCGTTCTGAAAACATTCAGTACTTC.

The chain employs TRBV15 and TRBJ1-4, with D perhaps matching TRBD1 (5 bases). This CDR3 is built from 16 residues. V was pared by 1 base and J by 0 bases, with 9 bases between. CDR1 and CDR2 (germline): LNHNV, YYDKDF (reference sequence). CDR3 in DNA: TGTGCCACCAGCAGAGGTCGGGGGGCAACTAATGAAAAACTGTTTTTT. It encodes CATSRGRGATNEKLFF.